The clone carrying this T cell receptor beta chain was seen at least ten times. Its antigen is not identified. The sample originates from a study of T-cell reconstitution after alpha-beta-depleted transplantation in children. Findings and limits, study-wide: Reportedly, roughly two months post-transplant, alpha-beta T cells arose from several hundred expanded graft clones. T-cell numbers and diversity, one year after transplant, stemmed largely from T cells that were newly produced. Recipient T cells and thymic progenitors that survived were the source of the high TCRbeta diversity seen at day 60 in some patients.

V lost 6 bases to trimming and J lost 5 bases, with 5 bases between them. CDR1 is MNHNS, CDR2 SASEGT, per germline. The CDR3 sequence is 11 residues long. Unique molecular identifiers tagged the TCRbeta library. TCRdb re-called the PCR reads with MiXCR, one entry per CDR3 protein. The sample consists of approximately 240,000 distinct CDR3 sequences, approximately 10% of them appearing once. The gene calls are TRBV6-1 and TRBJ2-1; D is uncertain. This TCR was sampled from a child less than two years old with acute myeloid leukemia, due to receive a stem cell transplant. Sequencing was performed on PBMCs, taken before TCRalphabeta/CD19-depleted stem cell transplant. In DNA form, the CDR3 reads TGTGCCAGCAGAGCCCACAATGAGCAGTTCTTC. It translates to CASRAHNEQFF.